These 24 T cell receptor beta chains were sequenced from one sample in a study of cytomegalovirus exposure and HLA in healthy donors. Researchers ran the PCR with 60 Vbeta and 13 Jbeta primers. Clones were sequenced by immunoSEQ multiplex PCR, and TCRdb holds only the in-frame ones, with some missing. The sample includes 150,000 to 200,000 clones, 84% of them seen just once. The sequenced sample consisted of PBMCs. The receptors originated from a man aged 18 to 35 in good health and CMV-seronegative.

The CDR3 reads CASSQDRAFTDTQYF. The CDR3 DNA sequence: TGTGCCAGCAGCCAGGACAGGGCCTTCACAGATACGCAGTATTTT. The gene calls are TRBV27 and TRBJ2-3, with 8 bases aligning to TRBD1. The CDR3 runs to 15 residues. Germline-derived CDR1 and CDR2 are MNHEY and SMNVEV (reference sequence). The V segment lost 6 bases and the J segment 2 bases; nucleotides outside the gene matches: 7.

The chain has TRBV13 and TRBJ2-1, with 13 bases lining up with TRBD2. CDR1 and CDR2 (germline): PRHDT, FYEKMQ (reference sequence). The CDR3 is 18 amino acids. V shed 5 bases, J shed 0 bases, and the junction held 7 bases outside the gene matches. CDR3 protein: CASSTGLAGESSYNEQFF. The CDR3 DNA is TGTGCCAGCAGCACCGGACTAGCGGGAGAAAGCTCCTACAATGAGCAGTTCTTC.

The V gene is TRBV6-6, the J gene TRBJ2-7, with TRBD1 matching 10 bases. The CDR3 loop spans 16 amino acids. Germline lookup yields CDR1 MNHNY and CDR2 SVGAGI (reference sequence). Unmatched junction bases numbered 11, after V lost 6 bases and J lost 3 bases. CDR3 DNA sequence: TGTGCCAGCAGCCTACAAACGGGACAGGGGAACTACGAGCAGTACTTC. Translating it yields CASSLQTGQGNYEQYF.

The chain links TRBV12-5 to TRBJ1-2, with a weak D call TRBD1 (5 bases). This CDR3 is built from 13 residues. Per germline, CDR1 LGHNT and CDR2 FRNRAP. V was trimmed by 7 bases and J by 6 bases, leaving 15 bases between them. For the CDR3, the DNA is TGTGCTAGTGCTATGGGGGGGGAGAATGGCTACACCTTC. Its translation: CASAMGGENGYTF.

On this clone itself: Its ends do not fully match the called genes, so a read error is possible. The rearrangement uses TRBV5-1 and TRBJ2-5, with D perhaps matching TRBD1 (5 bases). Germline loops: CDR1 SGHRS, CDR2 YFSETQ. This CDR3 is built from 14 residues. CDR3 loop: CASSQDNYQETQHF. The CDR3, as DNA: TGCGCCAGCAGCCAGGACAACTACCAAGAGACCCAGCACTTC.

The chain joins TRBV5-1 to TRBJ1-2; 8 nucleotides agree with TRBD1. The germline V gene encodes CDR1 SGHRS and CDR2 YFSETQ. The CDR3 loop spans 14 amino acids. Unmatched junction bases numbered 4, after V lost 0 bases and J lost 6 bases. The CDR3 sequence is CASSLATTGDGYTF. The CDR3 coding sequence is TGCGCCAGCAGCTTGGCTACGACAGGGGATGGCTACACCTTC.

CDR3 in amino acids: CASSVDREVAGYTF. CDR3 in DNA: TGTGCCAGCTCGGTGGACAGAGAGGTGGCTGGCTACACCTTC. This rearrangement joins TRBV18 to TRBJ1-2; maybe TRBD1 (6 bases). This CDR3 has 14 residues. V gave up 6 bases and J gave up 7 bases, with 18 bases separating them. Germline lookup yields CDR1 KGHSH and CDR2 LQKENI. Full variable domain (missing parts from reference TRBV18 and TRBJ1-2): NAGVMQNPRHLVRRRGQEARLRCSPMKGHSHVYWYRQLPEEGLKFMVYLQKENIIDESGMPKERFSAEFPKEGPSILRIQQVVRGDSAAYFCASSVDREVAGYTFGSGTRLTVV.

The chain carries TRBV14 and TRBJ2-2, with TRBD1 identical over 7 bases. Germline V gene data show CDR1 as SGHDN and CDR2 as FVKESK. The CDR3 has 12 residues. V gave up 4 bases and J gave up 16 bases; unmatched junction bases: 9. CDR3 loop: CASSLAGTAPFF. Written as DNA, the CDR3 is TGTGCCAGCAGCCTTGCCGGGACAGCCCCGTTTTTT.

J is TRBJ2-1 and V is TRBV7-8, with 14 nucleotides matching TRBD2. The trim removed 4 bases at V and 10 bases at J, leaving 6 bases unmatched. CDR1 is SGHVS, CDR2 FQNEAQ, per germline. This CDR3 spans 15 amino acids. This chain's CDR3 is CASSWGLAGAREQFF. CDR3 sequence (DNA): TGTGCCAGCAGCTGGGGACTAGCGGGAGCACGCGAGCAGTTCTTC.

The rearrangement uses TRBV28 and TRBJ1-5; tentative D call: TRBD1 (6 bases). CDR1 and CDR2 (germline): MDHEN, SYDVKM. The CDR3 length is 16 residues. V lost 5 bases, J lost 3 bases, and 17 bases lay in between. CDR3 sequence (DNA): TGTGCCAGCAGTGCTCCGGGACACATAGACAATCAGCCCCAGCATTTT. It is translated as CASSAPGHIDNQPQHF. Combining the CDR3 with reference TRBV28 and TRBJ1-5 gives the whole variable domain DVKVTQSSRYLVKRTGEKVFLECVQDMDHENMFWYRQDPGLGLRLIYFSYDVKMKEKGDIPEGYSVSREKKERFSLILESASTNQTSMYLCASSAPGHIDNQPQHFGDGTRLSIL.

This chain joins TRBV27 and TRBJ1-5; D possibly corresponds to TRBD1 (5 bases). Germline V gene lookup returns CDR1 MNHEY and CDR2 SMNVEV (reference sequence). Deletions cut 5 bases from V and 7 bases from J, with 15 bases between. CDR3 length equals 14 residues. The CDR3, as DNA: TGTGCCAGCAGTCCGTCGCAGGGCACACAGCCCCAGCATTTT. Protein sequence: CASSPSQGTQPQHF.

Notes on this clone: The junction shows a germline mismatch at one end, possibly a read error. This sequence joins TRBV10-3 and TRBJ2-7; 8 positions agree with TRBD1. This CDR3 has 14 residues. The germline CDR1 and CDR2 sequences are ENHRY and SYGVKD. In nucleotides, the CDR3 is TGCACCGCGAGGACAGGGAATTTCGCAGACGAGCAGTACTTC. Encoded protein: CTARTGNFADEQYF.

V and J are TRBV7-2 and TRBJ2-1; D gene uncertain. The CDR3 is 12 residues long. Germline V gene lookup returns CDR1 SGHTA and CDR2 FQGNSA. V dropped 0 bases and J dropped 6 bases, with 3 bases sitting between them. CDR3 sequence: CASSLASNEQFF. CDR3 nucleotide sequence: TGTGCCAGCAGCTTAGCCTCCAATGAGCAGTTCTTC.

The CDR3 nucleotides are TGTGCTAGTGCATCCGTGGGGAGTTCCTACAATGAGCAGTTCTTC. Translation gives CASASVGSSYNEQFF. V gene TRBV12-5 combines with J gene TRBJ2-1; weak D call: TRBD2 (5 bases). Between the trimmed V and J ends, which lost 7 bases and 1 base, there was a span of 14 bases. The germline V gene encodes CDR1 LGHNT and CDR2 FRNRAP. This CDR3 region has 15 residues.

This rearrangement joins TRBV5-4 to TRBJ2-3, with 7 bases fitting TRBD1. V gave up 3 bases and J gave up 2 bases; unmatched junction bases: 6. The CDR3 length is 15 residues. Germline V CDR1 and CDR2: SGHNT, YYREEE (reference sequence). The CDR3 sequence is CASSSGDRFTDTQYF. The CDR3 DNA reads TGTGCCAGCAGCTCCGGGGACAGATTCACAGATACGCAGTATTTT. Looking up the rest from reference TRBV5-4 and TRBJ2-3 gives the full variable domain: ETGVTQSPTHLIKTRGQQVTLRCSSQSGHNTVSWYQQALGQGPQFIFQYYREEENGRGNFPPRFSGLQFPNYSSELNVNALELDDSALYLCASSSGDRFTDTQYFGPGTRLTVL.

This chain links TRBV5-6 with TRBJ2-7; 8 bases align to TRBD2. This CDR3 region has 16 residues. From germline, CDR1 is SGHDT and CDR2 YYEEEE. The J segment lost 3 bases and the V segment lost 6 bases, leaving 14 bases of the junction unmatched. The CDR3 sequence: CASKRGQSLRGYEQYF. CDR3 coding DNA: TGTGCCAGCAAGCGGGGGCAGTCCCTCCGGGGCTACGAGCAGTACTTC.

The chain recombines TRBV7-6 with TRBJ1-1; the D gene is possibly TRBD1 (5 bases). The CDR3 is made up of 13 amino acids. CDR1 is SGHVS and CDR2 is FNYEAQ in the germline V gene. Trimming took off 8 bases at V and 1 base at J, with 11 bases between the two ends. The CDR3 nucleotides are TGTGCCAGCTCTTCTACAGGGAACACTGAAGCTTTCTTT. This codes for CASSSTGNTEAFF.

The V call is TRBV23-1, the J call TRBJ1-2; 7 bases line up with TRBD1. TRBV23-1 is annotated as an ORF whose role is uncertain. The CDR3 consists of 14 residues. Trimming removed 1 base from V and 8 bases from J; junction bases left unmatched: 7. For the CDR3, the DNA is TGCGCCAGCAGTCAATTACGAGGGGGCGCAGGCTACACCTTC. Residues: CASSQLRGGAGYTF.

The chain is built from TRBV7-3 and TRBJ2-1, with 8 nucleotides matching TRBD2. CDR3 size: 15 residues. V was clipped by 2 bases and J by 7 bases; unmatched bases: 7. Per the germline V gene, CDR1 is SGHTA and CDR2 is FQGTGA. CDR3 sequence (DNA): TGTGCCAGCAGCTTAGTTGCGGGAGGAGGGAATGAGCAGTTCTTC. Amino acids: CASSLVAGGGNEQFF.

V usage is TRBV30 and J usage is TRBJ1-2, with 10 bases identical to TRBD1. V trimming: 1 base; J trimming: 8 bases; junction bases outside the gene matches: 1. The germline gives CDR1 GTSNPN, CDR2 SVGIG (reference sequence). The CDR3 totals 12 residues. CDR3 nucleotides: TGTGCCTGGAGTGGACAGGGGGCGGGCTACACCTTC. It specifies CAWSGQGAGYTF.

The table lists this clone with a few counts. The rearrangement links TRBV5-6 to TRBJ2-5; 9 nucleotides match TRBD1. The CDR3 loop spans 15 amino acids. Germline CDR1 reads SGHDT; CDR2 reads YYEEEE. Trimming took 4 bases from V and 4 from J; bases not matched to a gene: 8. The DNA of the CDR3 is TGTGCCAGCAGCCGTCAAGGGACAGGGCGAGAGACCCAGTACTTC. It codes for CASSRQGTGRETQYF.

The chain links TRBV6-1 to TRBJ1-1; no clear D. Per the germline V gene, CDR1 is MNHNS and CDR2 is SASEGT. This CDR3 comprises 15 residues. V was cut by 6 bases and J by 0 bases, with 14 bases left in between. CDR3 protein: CASSAQVAMNTEAFF. DNA of the CDR3: TGTGCCAGCAGCGCCCAGGTGGCGATGAACACTGAAGCTTTCTTT.

The V and J genes are TRBV28 and TRBJ2-1, with 7 bases that match TRBD2. CDR3 length: 13 residues. Germline V lookup: CDR1 MDHEN, CDR2 SYDVKM. After removal of 10 bases from V and 2 bases from J, the junction contained 5 bases not matched to a gene. The CDR3 protein is CATSTSPYNEQFF. CDR3 DNA sequence: TGTGCCACCTCGACTAGCCCCTACAATGAGCAGTTCTTC.

As for this clone: The junction departs from germline at one end; a sequencing error may be responsible. The rearrangement uses TRBV7-9 and TRBJ2-3, with TRBD1 matching 10 bases. This CDR3 is 16 amino acids long. Germline CDR1 and CDR2: SEHNR and FQNEAQ (reference sequence). The CDR3 spells CSSSYGQGGGTDTQYF. Here the CDR3 DNA reads TGTTCCAGCAGCTACGGACAGGGGGGGGGTACAGATACGCAGTATTTT.